This is a list of T cell receptor beta chains from one sample in a study of cytomegalovirus exposure and HLA in healthy donors. TCRdb's table, derived via immunoSEQ multiplex PCR, lists solely in-frame clones and lacks some. Of over 150,000 clones in the sample, about four fifths were seen once. Sequencing was performed on PBMCs. The origin of the receptors is a woman between 50 and 59 years old in good health and CMV-seronegative. Each CDR3 is given with its conserved first and last residue. Each record gives: J gene, clone size, V gene, D gene, CDR3 protein, CDR3 DNA. D genes are given only for firm matches. Size tells how often a clone was seen (once, few, many) or the class of an expanded clone, and some rows leave it out.

TRBJ2-3 - TRBV5-6 - CAGARGTDTQYF TGTGCCGGGGCTAGGGGTACAGATACGCAGTATTTT
TRBJ1-3 - TRBV19 - CASSYQASSGNTIYF TGTGCCAGTAGTTACCAGGCGAGCTCTGGAAACACCATATATTTT
TRBJ1-3 - TRBV9 TRBD1 CASSVGIPGQGSGNTIYF TGTGCCAGCAGCGTAGGAATTCCGGGACAGGGCTCTGGAAACACCATATATTTT
TRBJ2-1 - TRBV11-3 - CASSLAGRYNEQFF TGTGCCAGCAGCTTAGCTGGGAGGTACAATGAGCAGTTCTTC
TRBJ1-4 - TRBV6-1 - CASSEEQGGEKLFF TGTGCCAGCAGTGAAGAACAGGGAGGGGAAAAACTGTTTTTT
TRBJ2-1 once TRBV11-2 - CASSPHGYREEGHNEQFF TGTGCCAGCAGCCCCCATGGGTACAGGGAAGAAGGCCACAATGAGCAGTTCTTC
TRBJ1-2 few TRBV28 - CASSRSGGWYGYTF TGTGCCAGCAGCCGCTCCGGGGGTTGGTATGGCTACACCTTC
TRBJ1-6 - TRBV4-1 - CASSPMPGGPYSPLHF TGCGCCAGCAGCCCTATGCCGGGGGGGCCTTATTCACCCCTCCACTTT
TRBJ2-5 - TRBV5-1 - CASRSASSQYETQYF TGCGCCAGCAGGAGCGCTAGCTCACAATATGAGACCCAGTACTTC
TRBJ1-4 - TRBV2 TRBD1 CASSDRSGGNEKLFF TGTGCCAGCAGTGATAGATCAGGGGGTAATGAAAAACTGTTTTTT
TRBJ2-1 - TRBV28 TRBD2 CASSLPLAGVNEQFF TGTGCCAGCAGTTTACCACTAGCGGGAGTTAATGAGCAGTTCTTC
TRBJ1-1 - TRBV4-3 TRBD1 CASSQDSDRGNTEAFF TGCGCCAGCAGCCAAGATTCAGACAGGGGAAACACTGAAGCTTTCTTT
TRBJ1-2 once TRBV28 TRBD1 CASLRGNYGYTF TGTGCCAGCCTCAGGGGGAACTATGGCTACACCTTC
TRBJ1-1 - TRBV4-1 - CASSRESGRGTEAFF TGCGCCAGCAGCCGAGAAAGTGGTAGAGGAACTGAAGCTTTCTTT
TRBJ2-7 - TRBV7-2 TRBD1 CASSLGDRGRYF TGTGCCAGCAGCTTAGGGGACAGGGGTCGATACTTC
TRBJ2-7 - TRBV27 - CASSPVGSSYEQYF TGTGCCAGCAGCCCTGTGGGGAGCTCCTACGAGCAGTACTTC
TRBJ2-3 - TRBV2 TRBD2 CASSEIAGGSTDTQYF TGTGCCAGCAGTGAAATAGCGGGGGGCAGCACAGATACGCAGTATTTT
TRBJ2-2 - TRBV28 - CASSFSKTGLKRKTNTGELFF TGTGCCAGCAGTTTTAGTAAGACTGGACTGAAAAGAAAAACAAACACCGGGGAGCTGTTTTTT
TRBJ2-5 few TRBV29-1 TRBD1 CSAKWTGLETQYF TGCAGCGCCAAATGGACAGGGCTAGAGACCCAGTACTTC
TRBJ2-3 - TRBV5-4 - CASSLQSYSTDTQYF TGTGCCAGCAGCTTACAGTCTTATAGCACAGATACGCAGTATTTT
TRBJ2-1 - TRBV13 TRBD1 CASSPRGTGISRAHHEQFF TGTGCCAGCAGCCCAAGAGGGACAGGGATCAGCAGGGCACACCATGAGCAGTTCTTC
TRBJ2-3 - TRBV5-1 TRBD1 CTSSATGTGVPDTQYF TGCACCAGCAGCGCCACTGGGACAGGGGTCCCAGATACGCAGTATTTT
TRBJ1-2 - TRBV7-2 - CASSVSQALYGYTF TGTGCCAGCAGCGTATCGCAGGCCCTCTATGGCTACACCTTC
TRBJ2-7 - TRBV4-2 TRBD2 CASSQDAGGAGGEQYF TGTGCCAGCAGCCAAGATGCGGGAGGTGCTGGGGGGGAGCAGTACTTC
TRBJ2-6 - TRBV5-1 TRBD1 CASRGTGGSGANVLTF TGCGCCAGCAGAGGGACAGGGGGCTCTGGGGCCAACGTCCTGACTTTC
TRBJ1-2 - TRBV28 - CASRNPDWVDGYTF TGTGCCAGCAGAAACCCAGACTGGGTAGATGGCTACACCTTC
TRBJ2-1 - TRBV6-5 - CASSYSTRRGSNEQFF TGTGCCAGCAGTTACTCGACTCGGAGGGGAAGCAATGAGCAGTTCTTC
TRBJ2-7 once TRBV27 - CASSLTGLEQYF TGTGCCAGCAGTTTAACGGGTCTCGAGCAGTACTTC
TRBJ1-2 - TRBV2 TRBD1 CASSTTGQGIGYGYTF TGTGCCAGCAGCACTACCGGACAGGGGATCGGCTATGGCTACACCTTC
TRBJ1-1 - TRBV5-6 - CASSLGETVYAFF TGTGCCAGCAGCTTGGGCGAGACAGTATATGCTTTCTTT
TRBJ2-1 - TRBV28 TRBD2 CASSHPLGLAANEQFF TGTGCCAGCAGTCATCCCCTGGGACTAGCGGCCAATGAGCAGTTCTTC
TRBJ2-4 - TRBV9 - CASSALAGGAPIQYF TGTGCCAGCAGCGCCCTAGCTGGGGGGGCCCCCATTCAGTACTTC
TRBJ1-2 - TRBV10-3 TRBD1 CAISGTGGGYTF TGTGCCATCAGCGGGACAGGCGGGGGCTACACCTTC
TRBJ2-5 once TRBV5-1 - CASRRPDTNRRETQYF TGCGCCAGCAGGCGGCCCGACACCAACAGGAGAGAGACCCAGTACTTC
TRBJ2-7 - TRBV15 TRBD1 CATSRGGQGAAMGEQYF TGTGCCACCAGCAGAGGCGGACAGGGGGCCGCGATGGGCGAGCAGTACTTC
TRBJ1-2 - TRBV10-2 TRBD1 CASSETRQGYGYTF TGCGCCAGCAGTGAGACCCGACAGGGCTATGGCTACACCTTC
TRBJ1-1 - TRBV9 TRBD1 CASNLQGETEAFF TGTGCCAGCAACCTCCAGGGGGAAACTGAAGCTTTCTTT
TRBJ1-5 - TRBV6-1 TRBD1 CASSGRDRGRSQPQHF TGTGCCAGCAGTGGCCGGGACAGGGGGCGCAGTCAGCCCCAGCATTTT
TRBJ1-2 - TRBV14 - CASSAGVYGYTF TGTGCCAGCAGCGCCGGAGTATATGGCTACACCTTC
TRBJ2-3 few TRBV10-3 TRBD2 CAISGRTSADTDTQYF TGTGCCATCAGTGGGCGGACTAGCGCAGACACAGATACGCAGTATTTT
TRBJ1-2 - TRBV2 - CASSFRTQLHGYTF TGTGCCAGCAGTTTTAGGACACAACTGCATGGCTACACCTTC
TRBJ2-3 - TRBV7-9 - CASSRGQDTQYF TGTGCCAGCAGCCGTGGACAGGATACGCAGTATTTT
TRBJ2-1 - TRBV9 - CASSVSGSSYNEQFF TGTGCCAGCAGCGTATCAGGAAGCTCCTACAATGAGCAGTTCTTC
TRBJ1-4 - TRBV30 - CAWSVTAGKLFF TGTGCCTGGAGTGTAACAGCGGGAAAACTGTTTTTT
TRBJ2-5 - TRBV7-2 TRBD2 CATQTVAGGWGETQYF TGTGCCACCCAGACGGTAGCGGGGGGCTGGGGGGAGACCCAGTACTTC
TRBJ1-1 - TRBV7-2 - CASSLTGRNTEAFF TGTGCCAGCAGCTTAACAGGGAGGAACACTGAAGCTTTCTTT
TRBJ2-3 - TRBV30 TRBD2 CACPGTSITDTQYF TGTGCCTGCCCTGGGACTAGCATCACAGATACGCAGTATTTT
TRBJ1-5 - TRBV5-1 - CASSLGPVNSNQPQHF TGCGCCAGCAGCTTGGGTCCGGTTAATAGCAATCAGCCCCAGCATTTT
TRBJ1-1 - TRBV7-9 - CASSRQLNTEAFF TGTGCCAGCAGCCGACAGTTGAACACTGAAGCTTTCTTT
TRBJ1-1 - TRBV6-1 - CASRLEGIMNTEAFF TGTGCCAGCAGGTTGGAGGGGATCATGAACACTGAAGCTTTCTTT
TRBJ2-7 - TRBV6-6 TRBD2 CASSLGTSGGEQYF TGTGCCAGCAGCCTTGGGACTAGCGGAGGCGAGCAGTACTTC
TRBJ2-7 - TRBV5-1 TRBD2 CASSSKGAGLAYEQYF TGCGCCAGCAGCTCGAAGGGGGCGGGACTAGCTTACGAGCAGTACTTC
TRBJ1-6 few TRBV2 TRBD1 CASSRRGENSPLHF TGTGCCAGCAGTCGCAGGGGGGAGAATTCACCCCTCCACTTT